This record looks at one T cell receptor beta chain sequence and its context. This sample stems from a study of T cell changes during pregnancy in multiple sclerosis. CDR1 is MDHEN, CDR2 SYDVKM, per germline. This CDR3 region has 15 residues. With V trimmed by 6 bases and J by 3 bases, 6 bases remained unmatched. Assay used: immunoSEQ multiplex PCR; TCRdb lists only in-frame clones, some missing. The data show approximately 57,000 clones, with under 95% seen just once and roughly 0.19% held by the top ten. Sample: CD4+ T cells from peripheral blood mononuclear cells, taken in the second trimester of pregnancy. The J gene is TRBJ2-3, the V gene TRBV28; 10 nucleotides agree with TRBD1. The source is a female donor with multiple sclerosis, enrolled in a pregnancy study. The CDR3, as DNA: TGTGCCAGCAGCTTACCGGGACAGGGGACAGATACGCAGTATTTT. It yields the protein CASSLPGQGTDTQYF.